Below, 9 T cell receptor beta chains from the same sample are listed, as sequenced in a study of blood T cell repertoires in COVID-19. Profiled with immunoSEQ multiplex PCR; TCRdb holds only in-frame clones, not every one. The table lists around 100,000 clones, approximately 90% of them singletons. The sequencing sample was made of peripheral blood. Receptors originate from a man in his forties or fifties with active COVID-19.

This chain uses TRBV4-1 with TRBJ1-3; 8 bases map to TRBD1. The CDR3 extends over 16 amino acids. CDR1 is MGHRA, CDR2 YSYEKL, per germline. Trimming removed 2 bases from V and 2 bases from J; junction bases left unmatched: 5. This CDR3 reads CASSQLLDRAGNTIYF. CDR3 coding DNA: TGCGCCAGCAGCCAACTCCTGGACAGGGCTGGAAACACCATATATTTT.

CDR3 sequence (DNA): TGTGCCAGTAGCGGCTCCCAAGAGACCCAGTACTTC. It codes for CASSGSQETQYF. The genes are TRBV6-5 and TRBJ2-5; possibly TRBD2 for D (6 bases). Per the germline V gene, CDR1 is MNHEY and CDR2 is SVGAGI. The V and J ends lost 9 bases and 1 base respectively, with 9 bases between them. CDR3 length: 12 residues.

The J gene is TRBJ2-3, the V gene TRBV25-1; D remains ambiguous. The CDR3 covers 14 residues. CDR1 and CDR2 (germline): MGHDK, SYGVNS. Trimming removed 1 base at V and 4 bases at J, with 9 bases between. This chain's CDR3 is CASSELKRSDTQYF. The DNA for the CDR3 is TGTGCCAGCAGTGAATTAAAGCGCTCAGATACGCAGTATTTT.

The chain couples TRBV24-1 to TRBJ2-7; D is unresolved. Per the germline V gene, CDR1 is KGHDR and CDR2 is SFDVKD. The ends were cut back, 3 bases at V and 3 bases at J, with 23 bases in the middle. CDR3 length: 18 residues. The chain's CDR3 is CATSDIKNSDLGLYEQYF. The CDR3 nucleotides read TGTGCCACCAGTGATATAAAAAACAGTGACCTTGGCCTCTACGAGCAGTACTTC.

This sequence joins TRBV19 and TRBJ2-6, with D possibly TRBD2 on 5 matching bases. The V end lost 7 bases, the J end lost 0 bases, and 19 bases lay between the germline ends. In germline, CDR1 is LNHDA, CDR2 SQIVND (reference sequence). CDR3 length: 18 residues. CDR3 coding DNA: TGTGCCAGTACCCTGGGCAGGACTGGTGCCTCTGGGGCCAACGTCCTGACTTTC. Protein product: CASTLGRTGASGANVLTF.

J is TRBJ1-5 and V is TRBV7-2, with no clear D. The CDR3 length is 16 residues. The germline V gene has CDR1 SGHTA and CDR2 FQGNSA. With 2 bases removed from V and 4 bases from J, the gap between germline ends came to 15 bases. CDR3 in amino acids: CASSLSGEVSNQPQHF. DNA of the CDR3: TGTGCCAGCAGCTTATCCGGAGAGGTTTCTAATCAGCCCCAGCATTTT. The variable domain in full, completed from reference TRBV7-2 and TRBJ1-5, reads GAGVSQSPSNKVTEKGKDVELRCDPISGHTALYWYRQSLGQGLEFLIYFQGNSAPDKSGLPSDRFSAERTGGSVSTLTIQRTQQEDSAVYLCASSLSGEVSNQPQHFGDGTRLSIL.

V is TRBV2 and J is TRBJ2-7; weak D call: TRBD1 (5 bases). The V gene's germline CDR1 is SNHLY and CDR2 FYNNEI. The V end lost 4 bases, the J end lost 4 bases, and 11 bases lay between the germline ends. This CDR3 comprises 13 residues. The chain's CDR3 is CASSATGSYEQYV. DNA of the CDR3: TGTGCCAGCAGTGCTACAGGCTCATACGAGCAGTACGTC.

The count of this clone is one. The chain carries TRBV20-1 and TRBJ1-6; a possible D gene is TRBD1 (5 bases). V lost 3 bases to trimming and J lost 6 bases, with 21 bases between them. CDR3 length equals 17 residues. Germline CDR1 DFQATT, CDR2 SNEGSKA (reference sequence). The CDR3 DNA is TGCAGTGCTAGTCGCCCTCGACAGTATGCCCCTAATTCACCCCTCCACTTT. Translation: CSASRPRQYAPNSPLHF.

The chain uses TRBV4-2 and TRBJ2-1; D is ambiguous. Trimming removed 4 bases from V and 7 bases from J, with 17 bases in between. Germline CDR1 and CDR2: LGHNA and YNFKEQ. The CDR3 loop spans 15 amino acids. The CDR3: CASSPQHRQGNEQFF. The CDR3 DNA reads TGTGCCAGCAGCCCGCAGCATAGACAAGGAAATGAGCAGTTCTTC.